This TCR beta chain was identified during a study of T cells expressing NK-cell markers (dated by TCRdb to about 2020). Regarding the complete study: Seven or eight donors provided sorted CD3+CD56+NKG2C+, CD3+CD56+NKG2C- and CD3+CD56-NKG2C+ T-cell subsets, whose TCR beta-chain repertoires were profiled. Seven of the eight sequenced donors were HCMV-seropositive and one was HCMV-seronegative. All eight donors whose samples were sequenced were randomly selected healthy volunteers, three of them men and five women. Sequencing of the libraries produced 2 x 150 bp reads on Illumina HiSeq 2000/2500, MiSeq or NextSeq. Overall study results and their limits: Whether the expanded NKG2C-expressing T cell clones were specific for HCMV antigens was left unclear. In more than five donors, the dominant CD3+CD56+NKG2C+ clonotypes were found to rank among the top 10 CD8+ clonotypes and to make up about 1.0-7.0% of CD8+ T cells. Those dominant clonotypes were again the most abundant among CD3+CD56-NKG2C+ cells in a handful of donors, at roughly 25-60.1%.

As for this clonotype: Its antigen remains unidentified.

The germline V gene yields MNHNS for CDR1 and SASEGT for CDR2. Spanning cysteine to phenylalanine, the CDR3 consists of 16 amino acids. The nucleotide record is missing. To determine HCMV serostatus, a commercial ELISA kit was used to detect HCMV-specific IgG in serum. Ficoll density gradient centrifugation was used to isolate peripheral blood mononuclear cells from blood. Sequenced on an Illumina HiSeq 2000. 5'RACE template switching, by which a universal primer site and unique molecular identifiers were added, was used to make TCR beta cDNA libraries. Priming for cDNA synthesis came from the TCR beta constant segment, and two successive PCR amplification steps followed. Processing in the source paper ran as follows. MIGEC handled demultiplexing of the reads and grouping by UMI, while MiTCR was used to assemble and quantify clonotypes. Only TCR cDNA sequences supported by at least two reads were kept to exclude erroneous sequences. Downstream repertoire analysis used the tcR package, and clonotypes were matched across fractions by CDR3 nucleotide sequence plus V segment. VDJmatch was used to annotate antigen specificity against VDJdb, with one amino acid substitution in CDR3 permitted. One entry per CDR3 protein sequence results from the TCRdb reprocessing of the reads, with DNA left out. What appears here as the V and J calls and clone size reflects TCRdb's work, not the paper's. This sample's table contains under 600,000 distinct CDR3 sequences. 1.4% of the sample goes to the ten largest clones.

This TCR came from a woman in her forties or fifties in good health. Donor details come from another sample of the same person, matched by shared clones. Sequenced material: blood T cells: a sorted CD56 or NKG2C T cell subset, CD4+ or CD8+ T cells, or bulk PBMC T cells (not recorded which). The chain couples TRBV6-1 to TRBJ1-1; the D call from TCRdb, TRBD1, cannot be confirmed without DNA. CDR3 region: CASSEAMGAGGFQAFF.